A few counts support the clone carrying this T cell receptor (beta chain). The V and J ends lost 4 bases and 3 bases, in that order; junction bases with no gene match: 5. This CDR3 comprises 14 residues. Per germline, CDR1 LNHNV and CDR2 YYDKDF (reference sequence). Through a sample-barcoded 5' primer and a J-beta primer mix, a second PCR was run for roughly 7 to 12 cycles. Each cDNA molecule, via a template-switch adaptor with 12 random nucleotides, was tagged. MiXCR was run by TCRdb on the 5' RACE reads, yielding one entry per CDR3 protein. The table has approximately 800,000 distinct CDR3 sequences, 40% to 65% seen once. This specimen comes from a study of blood T cells in healthy people across ages. Across the whole study: About one barcoded beta molecule per two T cells came from capture by template switching.

Healthy Caucasians from Russia aged roughly 6 to 90 served as donors. The receptor was isolated from an elderly man in good health. V usage is TRBV15 and J usage is TRBJ2-7; 8 bases align to TRBD1. Sequencing used blood. The CDR3 sequence: CATSKDRANYEQYF. The CDR3 DNA reads TGTGCCACCAGCAAGGACAGGGCGAACTACGAGCAGTACTTC.